These T cell receptor beta chains were read from a single sample in a study of OX40 agonist ivuxolimab in advanced cancers. Here immunoSEQ multiplex PCR was the method, and the copy in TCRdb shows in-frame clones only, minus some. The data contain under 65,000 clones, around 80% of them seen just once; the ten biggest clones take up around 2.1%. Sample: CD4+ or CD8+ T cells sorted from blood, taken in a trial of the OX40 agonist ivuxolimab. The receptor source for this set is an adult with an advanced solid tumor such as melanoma, head and neck, liver or kidney cancer. Each CDR3 is given with its conserved first and last residue. A D gene is named only where the DNA matches it firmly. The size of a clone is reported for some rows only, either as once, few or many, or as a class for expanded clones.

j_call: TRBJ2-1
d_call: .
v_call: TRBV10-1
clone_size: .
cdr3_nt: TGCGCCAGCAGTGCTGAGCTGTACAATGAGCAGTTCTTC
cdr3_aa: CASSAELYNEQFF

j_call: TRBJ2-7
d_call: TRBD1
v_call: TRBV2
clone_size: .
cdr3_nt: TGTGCCAGCAGAGGACAGGGCCGACGAGAGCAGTACTTC
cdr3_aa: CASRGQGRREQYF

j_call: TRBJ2-3
d_call: .
v_call: TRBV5-4
clone_size: .
cdr3_nt: TGTGCCAGCAGCTTACCGGCGCAGGACCGCTCCAGGACAGATACGCAGTATTTT
cdr3_aa: CASSLPAQDRSRTDTQYF

j_call: TRBJ2-7
d_call: TRBD2
v_call: TRBV7-3
clone_size: .
cdr3_nt: TGTGCCAGCAGCGAAACCGGGACTAGCGGGGCCTACGAGCAGTACTTC
cdr3_aa: CASSETGTSGAYEQYF

j_call: TRBJ1-2
d_call: .
v_call: TRBV19
clone_size: .
cdr3_nt: TGTGCCAGTAGTATAGGTCGGGACTCCTATGGCTACACCTTC
cdr3_aa: CASSIGRDSYGYTF

j_call: TRBJ2-7
d_call: .
v_call: TRBV5-4
clone_size: .
cdr3_nt: TGTGCCAGCAGCTCTCTCCCAGGGCGCGAGCAGTACTTC
cdr3_aa: CASSSLPGREQYF

j_call: TRBJ2-3
d_call: .
v_call: TRBV27
clone_size: .
cdr3_nt: TGTGCCAGCAGTTTCCTTTTACGAGATACGCAGTATTTT
cdr3_aa: CASSFLLRDTQYF

j_call: TRBJ2-1
d_call: TRBD2
v_call: TRBV11-2
clone_size: .
cdr3_nt: TGTGCCAGCAGCCCTTACCGGACTAGCGGGAGTTACAATGAGCAGTTCTTC
cdr3_aa: CASSPYRTSGSYNEQFF

j_call: TRBJ2-5
d_call: TRBD2
v_call: TRBV5-1
clone_size: .
cdr3_nt: TGCGCCAGCAGCTCCGGGGGGGCCCGGGAGACCCAGTACTTC
cdr3_aa: CASSSGGARETQYF

j_call: TRBJ2-7
d_call: TRBD1
v_call: TRBV18
clone_size: .
cdr3_nt: TGTGCCAGCTCACCACGGGACAGGATCGCCCCCAGCTCCTACGAGCAGTACTTC
cdr3_aa: CASSPRDRIAPSSYEQYF

j_call: TRBJ1-2
d_call: TRBD1
v_call: TRBV11-2
clone_size: .
cdr3_nt: TGTGCCAGCAGACCGACAGGGGGCTATGGCTACACCTTC
cdr3_aa: CASRPTGGYGYTF

j_call: TRBJ2-7
d_call: .
v_call: TRBV5-4
clone_size: .
cdr3_nt: TGTGCCAGCGCCCCGAAGGACTTCTCCTACGAGCAGTACTTC
cdr3_aa: CASAPKDFSYEQYF

j_call: TRBJ2-3
d_call: TRBD1
v_call: TRBV11-2
clone_size: .
cdr3_nt: TGTGCCAGCAGCCGGGACAGGAGCACAGATACGCAGTATTTT
cdr3_aa: CASSRDRSTDTQYF

j_call: TRBJ2-3
d_call: TRBD1
v_call: TRBV23-1
clone_size: .
cdr3_nt: TGCGCCAGCAGCCAGGGGGAATTGGATACGCAGTATTTT
cdr3_aa: CASSQGELDTQYF

j_call: TRBJ1-2
d_call: .
v_call: TRBV30
clone_size: .
cdr3_nt: TGTGCCTGGAGTGGCCAGCCAAGGGGCTATGGCTACACCTTC
cdr3_aa: CAWSGQPRGYGYTF

j_call: TRBJ1-2
d_call: .
v_call: TRBV30
clone_size: .
cdr3_nt: TGTGCCTGGAGTCTAAGCGGGTATGGCTACACCTTC
cdr3_aa: CAWSLSGYGYTF

j_call: TRBJ2-2
d_call: TRBD1
v_call: TRBV19
clone_size: .
cdr3_nt: TGTGCCAGTAGCGGGGACAGGGTCGACACCGGGGAGCTGTTTTTT
cdr3_aa: CASSGDRVDTGELFF

j_call: TRBJ2-7
d_call: .
v_call: TRBV7-2
clone_size: .
cdr3_nt: TGTGCCAGCAGCCAAAGGACTCGAGGGCAAAGCGAGCAGTACTTC
cdr3_aa: CASSQRTRGQSEQYF

j_call: TRBJ1-6
d_call: TRBD1
v_call: TRBV6-5
clone_size: .
cdr3_nt: TGTGCCAGCAGTACACAGGGGTGGAATAATTCACCCCTCCACTTT
cdr3_aa: CASSTQGWNNSPLHF

j_call: TRBJ2-2
d_call: .
v_call: TRBV9
clone_size: .
cdr3_nt: TGTGCCAGCAGCACCCGGACCGGGAACACCGGGGAGCTGTTTTTT
cdr3_aa: CASSTRTGNTGELFF

j_call: TRBJ2-6
d_call: .
v_call: TRBV5-1
clone_size: once
cdr3_nt: TGCGCCAGCAGCTTGTTCTCTTCGGGGTTGACTTCTGGGGCCAACGTCCTGACTTTC
cdr3_aa: CASSLFSSGLTSGANVLTF

j_call: TRBJ1-4
d_call: .
v_call: TRBV18
clone_size: .
cdr3_nt: TGTGCCAGCTCATCGCCGCAAGGGTTGACTAATGAAAAACTGTTTTTT
cdr3_aa: CASSSPQGLTNEKLFF

j_call: TRBJ2-7
d_call: TRBD1
v_call: TRBV7-9
clone_size: .
cdr3_nt: TGTGCCAGCATCCCCGGGACAGTGTCCTTCGAGCAGTACTTC
cdr3_aa: CASIPGTVSFEQYF

j_call: TRBJ1-5
d_call: .
v_call: TRBV7-9
clone_size: .
cdr3_nt: TGTGCCAGCAGCTCCTGGGGGGACCAGCCCCAGCATTTT
cdr3_aa: CASSSWGDQPQHF

j_call: TRBJ2-3
d_call: TRBD1
v_call: TRBV27
clone_size: .
cdr3_nt: TGTGCCAGCAGTATCCAACAGGGGGCCACGGCAGATACGCAGTATTTT
cdr3_aa: CASSIQQGATADTQYF

j_call: TRBJ2-7
d_call: .
v_call: TRBV6-1
clone_size: .
cdr3_nt: TGTGCCAGCATCAAAGAGGTCTTAGGCGAGCAGTACTTC
cdr3_aa: CASIKEVLGEQYF

j_call: TRBJ2-1
d_call: .
v_call: TRBV27
clone_size: .
cdr3_nt: TGTGCCAGCAGGGGGCCCTACAATGAGCAGTTCTTC
cdr3_aa: CASRGPYNEQFF

j_call: TRBJ2-5
d_call: .
v_call: TRBV18
clone_size: .
cdr3_nt: TGTGCCAGCTCACCGGGTTTAGGTGTTCAAGAGACCCAGTACTTC
cdr3_aa: CASSPGLGVQETQYF

j_call: TRBJ1-5
d_call: .
v_call: TRBV7-2
clone_size: .
cdr3_nt: TGTGCCAGCAGCTTAACAGGGACCGGGAATCAGCCCCAGCATTTT
cdr3_aa: CASSLTGTGNQPQHF

j_call: TRBJ1-1
d_call: TRBD1
v_call: TRBV5-6
clone_size: .
cdr3_nt: TGTGCCAGCAGCCATTTCGGGACAGCGAACACTGAAGCTTTCTTT
cdr3_aa: CASSHFGTANTEAFF

j_call: TRBJ2-1
d_call: .
v_call: TRBV9
clone_size: .
cdr3_nt: TGTGCCAGCAGTCCCGACAGTCTCGCCTACAATGAGCAGTTCTTC
cdr3_aa: CASSPDSLAYNEQFF

j_call: TRBJ2-5
d_call: TRBD1
v_call: TRBV5-1
clone_size: .
cdr3_nt: TGCGCCAGCAGCAGCGGGACAGGGTGGGAGACCCAGTACTTC
cdr3_aa: CASSSGTGWETQYF

j_call: TRBJ2-2
d_call: TRBD1
v_call: TRBV18
clone_size: few
cdr3_nt: TGTGCCAGCTCACAGGGACAGGGCGTCGCCGGGGAGCTGTTTTTT
cdr3_aa: CASSQGQGVAGELFF